The rows below give T cell receptor beta chains drawn from one sample of a study of shared T cell receptors in the human thymus. The data were produced by immunoSEQ multiplex PCR, yet TCRdb's version contains in-frame clones alone and is incomplete. The sample includes over 350,000 clones, around 93% of them seen just once. The sample taken for sequencing was thymocytes. These receptors were taken from a human donor. The CDR3 runs from the conserved cysteine through the conserved F or W. A D gene is named only where the DNA matches it firmly. Expanded clones get a size class; other rows say once, few or many, or leave the size out.

d_call v_call clone_size cdr3_aa
- TRBV19 few CASSEAGNTGELFF
- TRBV28 - CASSLEGQIYEQYF
- TRBV7-8 - CASSSNDCTGELFF
- TRBV19 - CASNRISSNQPQHF
- TRBV6-1 - CASSEGDENTEAFF
TRBD1 TRBV5-4 - CASSSHRGAQDTDTQYF
- TRBV4-1 - CASSPPQGSGPYEQYF
- TRBV28 - CASSFPFGAERREKLFF
TRBD2 TRBV7-9 - CASSLTSGNYEQYF
- TRBV29-1 - CSADTGLMNTEAFF
- TRBV4-1 - CASSPRWPPSLEAFF
- TRBV7-9 once CASSPGQVKPIPYNEQFF
TRBD1 TRBV18 - CASSPRGQGDTEAFF
- TRBV30 - CACVSGSYEQYF
- TRBV9 - CASSVGGGRVKYGYTF
- TRBV19 - CAGRSSTNEKLFF
- TRBV29-1 - CSVSLVGDDGGNQPQHF
- TRBV4-3 - CASSQGRKPNTEAFF
TRBD1 TRBV30 - CAWRGQGMNTEAFF
- TRBV28 - CASQGLTHYRGYTF
- TRBV6-1 - CASSEDPPPQHF
TRBD1 TRBV28 - CASSLWGQGFSGNTIYF
- TRBV28 - CASSEGVETQYF
TRBD2 TRBV5-1 - CASSLVTSALQETQYF
TRBD1 TRBV7-9 - CASSPRQGSNEKLFF
- TRBV27 - CASSLAPVAPYYEQYF
TRBD2 TRBV28 once CASSCSTTSGRAPYYEQYF
TRBD2 TRBV4-2 - CASSQFNGRASDEQYF
- TRBV4-3 - CASSQVPQLNSPLHF
- TRBV5-4 - CASSLRDTAYEQYF
TRBD1 TRBV7-9 - CASSTHAGQGLIYNEQFF
- TRBV6-5 - CASMKGAGANVLTF
TRBD2 TRBV6-4 - CASSPRNHSGRIDTQYF
TRBD2 TRBV4-1 - CASSEGLAGGSAKNIQYF
TRBD1 TRBV19 - CASSSGQGFSYEQYF
- TRBV18 - CASSPQGGMNTEAFF
TRBD1 TRBV6-6 - CASSYSIRQGGETQYF
TRBD1 TRBV14 - CASSRGQGLDEQFF
- TRBV5-6 few CASSLDNRTTGNTIYF